This T cell receptor (beta chain) stems from a study of T cell clones after liver transplantation. Study as a whole: In this trial, immunosuppression withdrawal was attempted within 2 years of liver transplant. Subjects received no induction therapy and standard immunosuppression until randomization at 12-24 months post-transplant.

Germline V CDR1 and CDR2: MNHNS, SASEGT. Trimming removed 6 bases from V and 8 bases from J, with 14 bases in between. This CDR3 has 13 amino acids. TCRdb's copy holds only in-frame clones and misses some; the assay was immunoSEQ multiplex PCR. The table records roughly 100,000 clones, approximately 78% of them present only once. This specimen consisted of CD4+ T cells from blood, obtained before liver transplant. The sequence derives from a human donor who received a liver transplant. The chain carries TRBV6-1 and TRBJ2-1; perhaps TRBD1 as D (8 bases). The CDR3, as DNA: TGTGCCAGCAGACAGGGGGGGGAGGATGAGCAGTTCTTC. Its translation is CASRQGGEDEQFF.